A selection of T cell receptor beta chains follows, all from one sample in a study of T-cell memory formation after mild COVID-19. MiXCR was run by TCRdb on the 5' RACE reads, yielding one entry per CDR3 protein. The sample lists around 530,000 distinct CDR3 sequences, roughly a fifth occurring once. Sequencing was performed on PBMCs or a T cell subset sorted from them (not recorded which). The receptor source for this set is an adult woman who had mild COVID-19 (a few samples of this study predate the infection). Cell type and time point are not known. CDR3s include the opening cysteine and the closing phenylalanine or tryptophan. A D gene is named only where the DNA matches it firmly. Clone sizes are given selectively: once, few, many, or a class where the clone is expanded.

cdr3_nt cdr3_aa d_call clone_size j_call v_call
TGCGCCAGCAGCTTGGGGGAAGATCCAGATACGCAGTATTTT CASSLGEDPDTQYF . . TRBJ2-3 TRBV5-1
TGTGCCAGCTCACCATCCGGAGGAACCCGACTTAATGAAAAACTGTTTTTT CASSPSGGTRLNEKLFF . . TRBJ1-4 TRBV18
TGCAGCGCCAGGACTCACGATGAGCAGTTCTTC CSARTHDEQFF . . TRBJ2-1 TRBV29-1
TGTGCCACCAGCAGAGCTGATTATGAGCAGTTCTTC CATSRADYEQFF . . TRBJ2-1 TRBV15
TGTGCCACCAGCAGGGACACATTAGGGCAGTTCTTC CATSRDTLGQFF . . TRBJ2-1 TRBV15
TGTGCCAGCAGCTTAGATACAGGACGCTACGAGCAGTACTTC CASSLDTGRYEQYF . . TRBJ2-7 TRBV7-9
TGTGCCAGCAGCGTAGCGCCCGGCCCGGGACTAGCGGGGGGAGATACGCAGTATTTT CASSVAPGPGLAGGDTQYF TRBD2 many TRBJ2-3 TRBV9
TGCAGTGCTAGAGAGCCTGGGACAGGGAAATCACCCCTCCACTTT CSAREPGTGKSPLHF TRBD1 . TRBJ1-6 TRBV20-1
TGTGCCACCAGTGATGTCCAGTGGAATGAGCAGTTCTTC CATSDVQWNEQFF . . TRBJ2-1 TRBV24-1
TGTGCCACCAGCAGAGGAGGGACCCGCGGTGAAGCTTTCTTT CATSRGGTRGEAFF . few TRBJ1-1 TRBV15
TGCGCCAGCAGCCAAGTGGCAGGGCGAGAAACCTTC CASSQVAGRETF . few TRBJ1-2 TRBV4-3
TGCGCCAGCAGCTTGGAGGAACCCTGGGATACGCAGTATTTT CASSLEEPWDTQYF . many TRBJ2-3 TRBV5-1
TGTGCCAGCAGCTTCGGGACACAGCGTCAGCCCCAGCATTTT CASSFGTQRQPQHF . . TRBJ1-5 TRBV5-6
TGTGCCAGCAGTGAAATACGGACAGTGAACACTGAAGCTTTCTTT CASSEIRTVNTEAFF . . TRBJ1-1 TRBV6-1
TGCGCCAGCAGCTTGATGGGCGGTCGAGCTTCGGGGGCCAAAAACATTCAGTACTTC CASSLMGGRASGAKNIQYF . . TRBJ2-4 TRBV5-1
TGTGCCATCAGCTGGGGGATCCAGGGCGAGCAGTACTTC CAISWGIQGEQYF . few TRBJ2-7 TRBV10-3
TGTGCCAGCAGCCAAAAACTAGCGGGGCAAGAGACCCAGTACTTC CASSQKLAGQETQYF TRBD2 few TRBJ2-5 TRBV7-3
TGTGCCAGCAGCTCCCTACCGGACGGACTCCAAGAGACCCAGTACTTC CASSSLPDGLQETQYF . few TRBJ2-5 TRBV7-9
TGCGCCAGCAGTCCTCTAGCGGGAGGAGCAACAGATACGCAGTATTTT CASSPLAGGATDTQYF TRBD2 . TRBJ2-3 TRBV5-1